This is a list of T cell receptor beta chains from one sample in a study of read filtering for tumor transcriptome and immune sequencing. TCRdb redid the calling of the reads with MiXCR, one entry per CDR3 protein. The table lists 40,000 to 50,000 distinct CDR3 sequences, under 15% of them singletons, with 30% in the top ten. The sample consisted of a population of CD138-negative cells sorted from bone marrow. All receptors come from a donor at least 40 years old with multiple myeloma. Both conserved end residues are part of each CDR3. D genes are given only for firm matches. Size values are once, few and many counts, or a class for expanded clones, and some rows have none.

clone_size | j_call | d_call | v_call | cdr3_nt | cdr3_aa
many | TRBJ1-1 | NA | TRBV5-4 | TGTGCCAGCAGCTATTACAGGGATTCGTGGAACACTGAAGCTTTCTTT | CASSYYRDSWNTEAFF
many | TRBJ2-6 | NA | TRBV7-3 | TGTGCCAGCAGCCTAAACAGGGCTGGGGCCAACGTCCTGACTTTC | CASSLNRAGANVLTF
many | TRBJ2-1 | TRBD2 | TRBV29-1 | TGCAGCGTTTGGAGGCTAGCGGGAAACAATGAGCAGTTCTTC | CSVWRLAGNNEQFF
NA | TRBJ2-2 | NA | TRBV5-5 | TGTGCCAGCAGCGAACAACCGAGGGTTACGAACGGGGAGCTGTTTTTT | CASSEQPRVTNGELFF
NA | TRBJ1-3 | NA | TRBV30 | TGTGCCTGGAGTGTGGGGGACTCTGGAAACACCATATATTTT | CAWSVGDSGNTIYF
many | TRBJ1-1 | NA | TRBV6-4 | TGTGCCAGCAGTATAGGGGGGGACGCTGAAGCTTTCTTT | CASSIGGDAEAFF
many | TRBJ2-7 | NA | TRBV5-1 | TGCGCCAGCAGCCTATCCGGGACGCCGATTTACGAGCAGTACTTC | CASSLSGTPIYEQYF
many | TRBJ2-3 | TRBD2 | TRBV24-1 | TGTGCCACCAGTGACTCGGGACTAGCGGGAGTCCCAGATACGCAGTATTTT | CATSDSGLAGVPDTQYF
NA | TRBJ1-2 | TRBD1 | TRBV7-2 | TGTGCCAGCAGCTCTTACAGGGGCAATAACTATGGCTACGCCTTC | CASSSYRGNNYGYAF
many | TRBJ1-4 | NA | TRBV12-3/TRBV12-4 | TGTGCCAGCAGTTTAGACAGGGTTAATGAAAAACTGTTTTTT | CASSLDRVNEKLFF
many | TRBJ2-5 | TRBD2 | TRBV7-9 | TGTGCCAGCAGCTTATGGTGGACTAGCGGTCCCGAGGTTGAGACCCAGTACTTC | CASSLWWTSGPEVETQYF
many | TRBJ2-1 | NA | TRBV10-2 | TGCGCCAGCAGCCGGAGCATCGATGAGCAGTTCTTC | CASSRSIDEQFF
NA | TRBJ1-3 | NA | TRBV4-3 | TGCGCCAGCAGCCAAGATTCAGCGGGAAACACCATATATTTT | CASSQDSAGNTIYF
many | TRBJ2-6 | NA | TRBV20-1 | TGCAGTGCGAGAACAGGGTCTGGGGCCAACGTCCTGACTTTC | CSARTGSGANVLTF
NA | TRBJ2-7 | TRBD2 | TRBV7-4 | TGTGCCAGCACCCCCCGGCCGGTAGCTGAGGCGGGAGTCTTGAGCGAGCAGTACTTC | CASTPRPVAEAGVLSEQYF
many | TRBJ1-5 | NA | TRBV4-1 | TGCGCCAGCAGCCAAGACAGAGGGGAAGGTCAGCCCCAGCATTTT | CASSQDRGEGQPQHF
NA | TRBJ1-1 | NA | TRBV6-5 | TGTGCCAGCAGTAGGGAAAGAGAGAACACTGAAGCTTTCTTT | CASSRERENTEAFF
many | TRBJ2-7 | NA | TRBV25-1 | TGTGCCAGCAGCAAAGACGTTTCCAGCTCCTACGAGCAGTACTTC | CASSKDVSSSYEQYF
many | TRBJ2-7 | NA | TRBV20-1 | TGCAGTGCCACCACTACGAGCTACGAGCAGTACTTC | CSATTTSYEQYF
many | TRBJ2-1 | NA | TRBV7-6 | TGTGCCAGCAGCCCCGGAAGCACGAGCTCCTACAATGAGCAGTTCTTC | CASSPGSTSSYNEQFF
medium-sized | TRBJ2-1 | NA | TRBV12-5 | TGTGCTAGTGGTCCATACGGACAGTTCTCCTACAATGAGCAGTTCTTC | CASGPYGQFSYNEQFF
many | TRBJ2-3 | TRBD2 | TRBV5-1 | TGCGCCAGCAGTTTGCGGGAGGAGGCAGATACGCAGTATTTT | CASSLREEADTQYF
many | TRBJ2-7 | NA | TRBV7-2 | TGTGCCAGCAGCTTAGCGTTTTACGGGAGTTCCTACGAGCAGTACTTC | CASSLAFYGSSYEQYF
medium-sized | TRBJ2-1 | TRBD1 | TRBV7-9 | TGTGCCAGCAGCTTAGAAGGACAGGGGTTGTATGAGCAGTTCTTC | CASSLEGQGLYEQFF
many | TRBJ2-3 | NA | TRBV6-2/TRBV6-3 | TGTGCCAGCAGTTACGTGACTTACACAGATACGCAGTATTTT | CASSYVTYTDTQYF
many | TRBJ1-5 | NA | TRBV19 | TGTGCCAGTAGTATAGGCATGAATTATCAGCCCCAGCATTTT | CASSIGMNYQPQHF
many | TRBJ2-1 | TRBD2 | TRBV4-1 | TGCGCCAGCAGCCAAGATCAGTCGGCTAGCGGGAGAAATGAGCAGTTCTTC | CASSQDQSASGRNEQFF
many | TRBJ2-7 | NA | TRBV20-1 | TGCAGTGCTAGCCGGGCCGGGGAATCCTACGAGCAGTACTTC | CSASRAGESYEQYF
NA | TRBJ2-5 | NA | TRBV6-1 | TGTGCCAGCAGAACAAGTGGTGGCGGAGAGACCCAGTACTTC | CASRTSGGGETQYF